This record concerns one T cell receptor beta chain sequence. The target antigen is unknown. The source of the sample is a study of cytotoxic CD8 clonotypes in ibrutinib-treated CLL. The overall study: Among patients, around 25 responded partially and 2 completely; 14 then stayed remitted and 12 progressed after median about 68 months. The study's findings and limits: An increase in clonality occurred at ibrutinib response, followed by a return toward baseline at progression.

The V end lost 8 bases, the J end lost 4 bases, and 16 bases lay between the germline ends. Germline assignment: CDR1 MNHEY and CDR2 SVGAGI. The CDR3 extends over 14 amino acids. The planned depth of sequencing spanned 1 in 200,000 to 1 in 1 million T cells. Here immunoSEQ multiplex PCR was the method, and the copy in TCRdb shows in-frame clones only, minus some. The table lists about 57,000 clones, roughly three fifths of them singletons. This rearrangement joins TRBV6-5 to TRBJ2-3, with a possible D match to TRBD2 (5 bases). The receptor was derived from a human donor with chronic lymphocytic leukemia. The sample was PBMCs, taken after 24 months of ibrutinib treatment. The CDR3 sequence: CASRQRGTADTQYF. In DNA form, the CDR3 reads TGTGCCAGCCGACAACGGGGAACCGCAGATACGCAGTATTTT.